The 29 T cell receptor beta chains given below trace back to one sample, sequenced in a study of blood T cell repertoires in COVID-19. Some clones are missing from TCRdb's copy, which holds only in-frame ones; the method was immunoSEQ multiplex PCR. Among about 190,000 clones listed, under 85% were seen once. The sample consisted of peripheral blood. The receptors were sampled from a woman aged 40-49 years with acute or convalescent COVID-19.

The chain combines TRBV27 with TRBJ2-1, with 8 nucleotides matching TRBD2. J was trimmed by 0 bases and V by 6 bases; bases with no gene match: 4. The CDR3 loop spans 15 amino acids. Germline V lookup: CDR1 MNHEY, CDR2 SMNVEV (reference sequence). The CDR3 coding sequence is TGTGCCAGCAGCTCCAGCGGGAGCTCCTACAATGAGCAGTTCTTC. Its translation: CASSSSGSSYNEQFF.

This clone was recorded only once. V and J are TRBV5-6 and TRBJ1-2; D uncertain. This CDR3 contains 12 residues. From germline, CDR1 is SGHDT and CDR2 YYEEEE. Trimming took 4 bases from V and 7 from J, leaving 11 bases between them. The CDR3 spells CASSDRSLGYTF. The CDR3 bases are TGTGCCAGCAGCGATCGGAGTCTTGGCTACACCTTC.

Only one count was recorded for this clone. This chain uses TRBV5-4 with TRBJ1-6; D is unresolved. Germline assignment: CDR1 SGHNT and CDR2 YYREEE (reference sequence). The CDR3 loop spans 17 amino acids. V shed 1 base and J shed 0 bases, with 11 bases lying between them. The DNA of the CDR3 is TGTGCCAGCAGCTTGTACCCATCCAGCTCCTATAATTCACCCCTCCACTTT. Translated: CASSLYPSSSYNSPLHF.

V is TRBV4-2 and J is TRBJ1-1; 10 positions agree with TRBD1. Germline V lookup: CDR1 LGHNA, CDR2 YNFKEQ. The trim removed 4 bases at V and 5 bases at J, leaving 10 bases unmatched. The CDR3 is made up of 16 amino acids. The CDR3 DNA reads as TGTGCCAGCAGCCGGACGGACAGGGGGATCGGAACTGAAGCTTTCTTT. It codes for CASSRTDRGIGTEAFF.

The chain uses TRBV23-1 and TRBJ1-2; 7 bases agree with TRBD1. TRBV23-1 is labeled an ORF, and its function is uncertain. The CDR3 totals 14 residues. Trimming at V came to 1 base and at J to 7 bases, leaving 6 bases not matched to a gene. The DNA of the CDR3 is TGCGCCAGCAGTCAATACCGGGACAGAGGTGGCTACACCTTC. Encoded protein: CASSQYRDRGGYTF.

CDR3 in amino acids: CASSLFRVAELGYTF. The CDR3 DNA is TGCGCCAGCAGCTTGTTCAGGGTGGCCGAATTGGGCTACACCTTC. The chain has TRBV5-1 and TRBJ1-2; weak D call: TRBD1 (5 bases). The CDR3 covers 15 residues. Trimming took 1 base from V and 8 from J, leaving 18 bases between them. Per germline, CDR1 SGHRS and CDR2 YFSETQ.

This clone was found a few times. The J gene is TRBJ2-7, the V gene TRBV5-1, with D possibly matching TRBD1 (5 bases). This CDR3 has 11 residues. The germline CDR1 and CDR2 sequences are SGHRS and YFSETQ. Trimming took off 5 bases at V and 7 bases at J, with 10 bases between the two ends. The CDR3 reads CASSQGWEQYF. The CDR3 nucleotides are TGCGCCAGCAGTCAGGGTTGGGAGCAGTACTTC.

The chain carries TRBV4-2 and TRBJ2-7; D remains unclear. Trimming removed 0 bases from V and 3 bases from J, with 6 bases in between. CDR3 size: 13 residues. The germline V gene has CDR1 LGHNA and CDR2 YNFKEQ. CDR3 coding DNA: TGTGCCAGCAGCCAAGACTTCAGCTACGAGCAGTACTTC. It encodes CASSQDFSYEQYF.

This chain links TRBV11-2 with TRBJ1-1; tentative D call: TRBD1 (6 bases). V was cut by 0 bases and J by 11 bases, with 19 bases left in between. This CDR3 comprises 15 residues. Germline lookup yields CDR1 SGHAT and CDR2 FQNNGV. CDR3 protein: CASSLDGGPGTDAFF. CDR3 coding DNA: TGTGCCAGCAGCTTAGATGGGGGCCCGGGGACCGACGCTTTCTTT.

The table lists this clone with a count of one. The chain combines TRBV4-1 with TRBJ1-1, with D possibly TRBD1 on 6 matching bases. The V gene's germline CDR1 is MGHRA and CDR2 YSYEKL. This CDR3 contains 13 residues. The V end lost 5 bases, the J end lost 10 bases, and 17 bases lay between the germline ends. CDR3 protein: CASSALGDKRAFF. The CDR3 coding sequence is TGCGCCAGCAGCGCCTTGGGGGACAAAAGAGCTTTCTTT.

J is TRBJ2-3 and V is TRBV3-1 (or the pseudogene TRBV3-2); D is possibly TRBD2 (7 bases). The CDR3 spans 13 residues. V lost 1 base and J 10 bases, leaving 12 bases between the germline ends. The germline V gene encodes CDR1 LGHDT and CDR2 YNNKEL (reference sequence). This chain's CDR3 is CASSQGGGQAQYF. The DNA of the CDR3 is TGTGCCAGCAGCCAAGGGGGGGGGCAGGCGCAGTATTTT.

The chain links TRBV3-1 (or the pseudogene TRBV3-2) to TRBJ1-3; 7 nucleotides match TRBD1. Germline trimming cut 1 base from V and 2 bases from J; bases unmatched to any gene: 8. The CDR3 spans 17 residues. Germline loops: CDR1 LGHDT, CDR2 YNNKEL (reference sequence). CDR3 sequence reads: CASSQGQGTWPGNTIYF. DNA for the CDR3: TGTGCCAGCAGCCAAGGACAGGGAACGTGGCCTGGAAACACCATATATTTT.

This clone was seen a handful of times. The chain joins TRBV13 to TRBJ2-2; 8 positions agree with TRBD1. Germline values: CDR1 PRHDT, CDR2 FYEKMQ (reference sequence). The CDR3 contains 14 residues. With 8 bases clipped from V and 5 bases from J, the junction kept 7 bases outside the gene matches. The CDR3 DNA follows: TGTGCCAGCGGCGACAGGGGCGGGACCGGGGAGCTGTTTTTT. Its translation: CASGDRGGTGELFF.

The chain has TRBV2 and TRBJ1-5; no firm D call. Germline values: CDR1 SNHLY, CDR2 FYNNEI. The CDR3 contains 17 residues. V shed 4 bases and J shed 6 bases, with 22 bases lying between them. The chain's CDR3 is CASSGQTGLRRSQPQHF. Here the CDR3 DNA reads TGTGCCAGCAGTGGTCAAACGGGATTAAGACGAAGTCAGCCCCAGCATTTT.

This clone was observed a single time. The V gene is TRBV7-9, the J gene TRBJ2-1; 8 bases fit TRBD1. The CDR3 extends over 13 amino acids. CDR1 is SEHNR, CDR2 FQNEAQ, per germline (reference sequence). V dropped 5 bases and J dropped 8; count of bases not matched to a gene: 5. CDR3 sequence reads: CASSRPTGDEQFF. In DNA form, the CDR3 reads TGTGCCAGCAGCCGACCGACAGGGGATGAGCAGTTCTTC.

The rearrangement links TRBV3-1 (or the pseudogene TRBV3-2) to TRBJ2-7; TRBD2 might be the D (6 bases). Germline lookup yields CDR1 LGHDT and CDR2 YNNKEL (reference sequence). V was cut by 0 bases and J by 12 bases, with 12 bases left in between. The CDR3 is made up of 12 amino acids. Here the CDR3 DNA reads TGTGCCAGCAGCCAAGAGGAGGGGTCGCGGTACTTC. It encodes CASSQEEGSRYF.

The CDR3 DNA sequence: TGTGCCAGCAGCGTAGACCGCGGGGGGGCCTACAATGAGCAGTTCTTC. It specifies CASSVDRGGAYNEQFF. The rearrangement joins TRBV9 to TRBJ2-1, with 9 positions matching TRBD2. Trimming removed 0 bases from V and 2 bases from J; junction bases left unmatched: 3. Per germline, CDR1 SGDLS and CDR2 YYNGEE. There are 16 residues in the CDR3.

On this clone: The junction departs from germline at one end; a sequencing error may be responsible. The J gene is TRBJ2-1, the V gene TRBV20-1; D uncertain. The CDR3 loop spans 11 amino acids. Germline CDR1 DFQATT, CDR2 SNEGSKA (reference sequence). The CDR3 loop is CSAGDSDEQFF. The CDR3 DNA sequence: TGCAGTGCTGGAGACTCGGATGAGCAGTTCTTC.

The chain joins TRBV6-5 to TRBJ2-7; D is unresolved. The V gene lost 6 bases and the J gene lost 2 bases, with 14 bases spanning the gap. Germline assignment: CDR1 MNHEY and CDR2 SVGAGI. This CDR3 spans 14 amino acids. The CDR3 loop reads CASSYRLPPYEQYF. The CDR3 DNA sequence: TGTGCCAGCAGCTACCGACTCCCCCCCTACGAGCAGTACTTC.

The chain recombines TRBV7-9 with TRBJ1-4; D unresolved. This CDR3 contains 12 residues. V shed 1 base and J shed 12 bases, with 9 bases lying between them. The germline CDR1 and CDR2 sequences are SEHNR and FQNEAQ (reference sequence). The CDR3 sequence: CASSLESAELFF. In DNA, the CDR3 is TGTGCCAGCAGCTTAGAATCTGCGGAACTGTTTTTT.

The count of this clone is one. V gene TRBV5-1 combines with J gene TRBJ1-2; 9 nucleotides line up with TRBD1. V trimming: 6 bases; J trimming: 8 bases; junction bases outside the gene matches: 8. The CDR3 totals 13 residues. CDR1 and CDR2 (germline): SGHRS, YFSETQ. This chain's CDR3 is CASTPGQGGGYTF. The CDR3 DNA is TGCGCCAGCACTCCGGGACAGGGTGGAGGCTACACCTTC. Full variable domain (outside the CDR3, taken from reference TRBV5-1 and TRBJ1-2): KAGVTQTPRYLIKTRGQQVTLSCSPISGHRSVSWYQQTPGQGLQFLFEYFSETQRNKGNFPGRFSGRQFSNSRSEMNVSTLELGDSALYLCASTPGQGGGYTFGSGTRLTVV.

The table lists this clone with a count of one. V is TRBV24-1 and J is TRBJ2-2; 11 bases map to TRBD2. This CDR3 has 18 amino acids. The V and J ends lost 2 bases and 7 bases, in that order; junction bases with no gene match: 11. CDR1 KGHDR and CDR2 SFDVKD come from the germline V gene. The CDR3: CATSDSTSGSIWGGELFF. The DNA of the CDR3 is TGTGCCACCAGTGATTCAACTAGCGGGAGTATTTGGGGCGGGGAGCTGTTTTTT.

This chain joins TRBV11-1 and TRBJ1-6; D unclear. This CDR3 has 15 amino acids. The germline V gene has CDR1 SGHAT and CDR2 FQDESV (reference sequence). Trimming pared 4 bases from V and 6 bases from J, leaving 13 bases between. For the CDR3, the DNA is TGTGCCAGCAGCTCGGGTCTGGTCCTTAATTCACCCCTCCACTTT. Translating it yields CASSSGLVLNSPLHF.

The chain employs TRBV9 and TRBJ2-1; D not resolved. In germline, CDR1 is SGDLS, CDR2 YYNGEE. V was trimmed by 3 bases and J by 9 bases, leaving 19 bases between them. The CDR3 runs to 15 residues. The CDR3: CASSAYHSGGSEQFF. The DNA for the CDR3 is TGTGCCAGCAGCGCATATCATTCGGGTGGTAGTGAGCAGTTCTTC.

This sequence joins TRBV6-1 and TRBJ2-2; 7 nucleotides match TRBD2. J was trimmed by 4 bases and V by 3 bases; bases with no gene match: 5. Germline V gene sequence: CDR1 MNHNS, CDR2 SASEGT. This CDR3 comprises 15 residues. DNA for the CDR3: TGTGCCAGCAGTGACCACGGCGGGGGCACCGGGGAGCTGTTTTTT. Residues: CASSDHGGGTGELFF.

The gene calls are TRBV3-1 (or the pseudogene TRBV3-2) and TRBJ1-4, with 7 bases fitting TRBD1. This CDR3 has 15 residues. After removal of 0 bases from V and 6 bases from J, the junction contained 4 bases not matched to a gene. Germline CDR1 reads LGHDT; CDR2 reads YNNKEL (reference sequence). The CDR3: CASSQETGNYEKLFF. CDR3 DNA: TGTGCCAGCAGCCAAGAGACAGGGAATTATGAAAAACTGTTTTTT.

This sequence joins TRBV7-9 and TRBJ2-7, with 8 bases lining up with TRBD1. Germline V gene sequence: CDR1 SEHNR, CDR2 FQNEAQ (reference sequence). Trimming removed 4 bases from V and 0 bases from J; junction bases left unmatched: 5. The CDR3 length is 15 residues. In DNA, the CDR3 is TGTGCCAGCAGCTCCCGGACAGGGAGCTCCTACGAGCAGTACTTC. Protein: CASSSRTGSSYEQYF.

This chain connects TRBV10-3 to TRBJ1-1, with TRBD1 matching over 7 bases. Per the germline V gene, CDR1 is ENHRY and CDR2 is SYGVKD. There are 15 residues in the CDR3. V lost 6 bases and J lost 1; bases outside the gene matches: 8. DNA of the CDR3: TGTGCCATCAGCCAAATGGGACAGCCGAACACTGAAGCTTTCTTT. This sequence encodes CAISQMGQPNTEAFF.

This chain joins TRBV6-5 and TRBJ2-7; 9 nucleotides line up with TRBD2. This CDR3 is 16 amino acids long. Per germline, CDR1 MNHEY and CDR2 SVGAGI. V lost 0 bases to trimming and J lost 3 bases; unmatched junction nucleotides: 6. CDR3 nucleotide sequence: TGTGCCAGCAGTTACTCGACGGCGGGAGGGTACTACGAGCAGTACTTC. Its translation is CASSYSTAGGYYEQYF.